Listed here are 31 T cell receptor beta chains from one sample, sequenced in a study of blood T cell repertoires in COVID-19. Assay used: immunoSEQ multiplex PCR; TCRdb lists only in-frame clones, some missing. The sample lists about 30,000 clones, more than 60% occurring once. Source material: peripheral blood. These receptors were obtained from a woman aged 70 to 79 with active or convalescent COVID-19.

The CDR3: CASSIGDDRGDYGYTF. The CDR3 DNA is TGTGCCAGTAGTATAGGGGATGACAGGGGAGACTATGGCTACACCTTC. V usage is TRBV19 and J usage is TRBJ1-2, with TRBD1 matching over 8 bases. The CDR3 is 16 residues long. The trim removed 1 base at V and 3 bases at J, leaving 7 bases unmatched. Germline V gene lookup returns CDR1 LNHDA and CDR2 SQIVND (reference sequence). Full variable domain (missing parts from reference TRBV19 and TRBJ1-2): DGGITQSPKYLFRKEGQNVTLSCEQNLNHDAMYWYRQDPGQGLRLIYYSQIVNDFQKGDIAEGYSVSREKKESFPLTVTSAQKNPTAFYLCASSIGDDRGDYGYTFGSGTRLTVV.

This clone has only a few counts. The chain recombines TRBV5-4 with TRBJ2-1; TRBD2 matches 9 bases. The germline gives CDR1 SGHNT, CDR2 YYREEE (reference sequence). J gave up 4 bases and V 4 bases, and 6 bases lay outside the gene matches. The CDR3 has 15 residues. CDR3 sequence (DNA): TGTGCCAGCAGCCTGACTAGCGGCCCATACAATGAGCAGTTCTTC. Protein: CASSLTSGPYNEQFF.

The chain joins TRBV7-2 to TRBJ2-2; 7 positions match TRBD1. The CDR3 runs to 15 residues. After removal of 8 bases from V and 6 bases from J, the junction contained 12 bases not matched to a gene. CDR1 SGHTA and CDR2 FQGNSA come from the germline V gene. The CDR3, as DNA: TGTGCCAGCTTCTCGGGCCAGGGGGTGGCCGGGGAGCTGTTTTTT. The encoded protein is CASFSGQGVAGELFF.

The rearrangement joins TRBV27 to TRBJ1-1, with TRBD1 matching 8 bases. The CDR3 has 14 amino acids. The trim removed 4 bases at V and 1 base at J, leaving 2 bases unmatched. Germline values: CDR1 MNHEY, CDR2 SMNVEV (reference sequence). The CDR3 region is CASSWDRQNTEAFF. The CDR3 coding sequence is TGTGCCAGCAGTTGGGACAGGCAGAACACTGAAGCTTTCTTT.

The gene calls are TRBV5-1 and TRBJ2-6, with D possibly matching TRBD2 (6 bases). V was clipped by 3 bases and J by 0 bases, with 13 bases between them. There are 17 residues in the CDR3. CDR1 is SGHRS, CDR2 YFSETQ, per germline. The CDR3: CASSSGTLSSGANVLTF. In DNA form, the CDR3 reads TGCGCCAGCAGCTCCGGGACTCTGAGCTCTGGGGCCAACGTCCTGACTTTC.

Only a few counts were recorded for this clone. This chain joins TRBV11-2 and TRBJ2-3; 7 bases fit TRBD2. The germline gives CDR1 SGHAT, CDR2 FQNNGV. Trimming cost V 6 bases and J 2 bases; bases outside gene matches: 11. The CDR3 consists of 16 residues. The CDR3 region is CASSPQRLADTDTQYF. In DNA, the CDR3 is TGTGCCAGCAGTCCCCAGCGGCTAGCGGACACAGATACGCAGTATTTT.

The chain uses TRBV20-1 and TRBJ1-6, with D unresolved. V was shortened by 3 bases and J by 4 bases, with 7 bases between the two germline ends. This CDR3 spans 13 amino acids. Germline V gene data show CDR1 as DFQATT and CDR2 as SNEGSKA (reference sequence). The CDR3 protein is CSASSNYNSPLHF. For the CDR3, the DNA is TGCAGTGCTAGTTCCAATTATAATTCACCCCTCCACTTT.

J is TRBJ1-2 and V is TRBV6-2 or TRBV6-3; TRBD1 agrees at 8 bases. The ends lost 4 bases at V and 2 bases at J; junction bases unmatched: 6. This CDR3 spans 15 amino acids. CDR1 and CDR2 (germline): MNHEY, SVGEGT. Written as DNA, the CDR3 is TGTGCCAGCAGTTCAAGGGACAGGACCAACTATGGCTACACCTTC. The encoded protein is CASSSRDRTNYGYTF.

The genes are TRBV18 and TRBJ1-5; a weak D match, TRBD1 (6 bases). Germline lookup yields CDR1 KGHSH and CDR2 LQKENI. Trimming stripped 5 bases from V and 5 bases from J, with 16 bases between. The CDR3 extends over 15 amino acids. CDR3 residues: CASSLARGKDQPQHF. The CDR3 DNA reads TGTGCCAGCTCATTAGCCAGGGGAAAGGATCAGCCCCAGCATTTT.

J is TRBJ1-6 and V is TRBV4-3, with unresolved D. V was pared by 0 bases and J by 0 bases, with 21 bases between. Germline V gene sequence: CDR1 LGHNA, CDR2 YSLEER. CDR3 length: 21 amino acids. This chain's CDR3 is CASSQDLKEGHLSSYNSPLHF. For the CDR3, the DNA is TGCGCCAGCAGCCAAGATCTGAAAGAGGGTCATCTTAGCTCCTATAATTCACCCCTCCACTTT.

The chain recombines TRBV30 with TRBJ2-1, with no clear D. CDR3 length: 13 residues. CDR1 GTSNPN and CDR2 SVGIG come from the germline V gene (reference sequence). V was cut by 5 bases and J by 1 base, with 9 bases left in between. In DNA, the CDR3 is TGTGCCTGGGCGGCCGGGTCCTACAATGAGCAGTTCTTC. Its protein is CAWAAGSYNEQFF. Full variable domain (missing parts from reference TRBV30 and TRBJ2-1): SQTIHQWPATLVQPVGSPLSLECTVEGTSNPNLYWYRQAAGRGLQLLFYSVGIGQISSEVPQNLSASRPQDRQFILSSKKLLLSDSGFYLCAWAAGSYNEQFFGPGTRLTVL.

The chain couples TRBV5-1 to TRBJ2-5, with D possibly TRBD1 on 5 matching bases. The CDR3 contains 16 residues. Germline assignment: CDR1 SGHRS and CDR2 YFSETQ. V dropped 4 bases and J dropped 2 bases, with 18 bases sitting between them. CDR3 in DNA: TGCGCCAGCAGCCCCGGATTGGGCAGGACACAAGAGACCCAGTACTTC. This sequence encodes CASSPGLGRTQETQYF.

The V and J genes are TRBV11-2 and TRBJ1-3; 7 positions match TRBD1. This CDR3 has 14 amino acids. The J segment lost 4 bases and the V segment lost 5 bases, leaving 5 bases of the junction unmatched. Germline V gene sequence: CDR1 SGHAT, CDR2 FQNNGV. The CDR3 bases are TGTGCCAGCAGCACAGGGGCGTGGGGAAACACCATATATTTT. The encoded protein is CASSTGAWGNTIYF.

The rearrangement uses TRBV6-5 and TRBJ2-5, with a possible D match to TRBD2 (5 bases). CDR1 and CDR2 from the germline V gene are MNHEY and SVGAGI. The length of the CDR3 is 16 residues. Trimming shortened V by 0 bases and J by 3 bases, and 14 bases separated the two germline ends. The CDR3 spells CASSYSWRAPKETQYF. The CDR3 DNA reads as TGTGCCAGCAGTTACTCGTGGCGGGCCCCGAAAGAGACCCAGTACTTC.

The chain links TRBV5-4 to TRBJ2-7; 11 bases fit TRBD2. The CDR3 length is 15 residues. Trimming at V came to 4 bases and at J to 6 bases, leaving 9 bases not matched to a gene. Per the germline V gene, CDR1 is SGHNT and CDR2 is YYREEE (reference sequence). CDR3 in DNA: TGTGCCAGCAGCCCGGCTAGCGGGAGGATGGTCGAGCAGTACTTC. This encodes CASSPASGRMVEQYF.

The rearrangement joins TRBV24-1 to TRBJ2-7; 7 bases map to TRBD2. The CDR3 is made up of 12 amino acids. Germline V gives CDR1 KGHDR, CDR2 SFDVKD. J lost 4 bases, V lost 6 bases, and 2 bases had no gene match. CDR3 nucleotide sequence: TGTGCCACCAGTCCTAGCGGTTACGAGCAGTACTTC. Its translation: CATSPSGYEQYF.

This clone was detected only once. The chain employs TRBV7-9 and TRBJ1-3; 8 positions match TRBD1. Germline CDR1 SEHNR, CDR2 FQNEAQ (reference sequence). V lost 5 bases and J lost 8; bases outside the gene matches: 8. The CDR3 extends over 14 amino acids. CDR3 loop: CASSAGGKWDTIYF. In nucleotides, the CDR3 is TGTGCCAGCAGCGCAGGGGGCAAGTGGGACACCATATATTTT.

This clone was observed once. V and J are TRBV4-3 and TRBJ2-7; D perhaps matches TRBD2 (6 bases). V lost 0 bases to trimming and J lost 3 bases, with 12 bases between them. Germline assignment: CDR1 LGHNA and CDR2 YSLEER. The CDR3 contains 15 residues. In nucleotides, the CDR3 is TGCGCCAGCAGCCAAGAGAGGGTGGGGGGCTACGAGCAGTACTTC. Its translation is CASSQERVGGYEQYF.

This chain uses TRBV7-2 with TRBJ2-1; TRBD1 agrees at 9 bases. V dropped 5 bases and J dropped 12; count of bases not matched to a gene: 11. CDR1 and CDR2 from the germline V gene are SGHTA and FQGNSA. This CDR3 has 14 residues. In DNA form, the CDR3 reads TGTGCCAGCAGCGCGGGACAGGGTATAGTAGGGCAGTTCTTC. Its protein product is CASSAGQGIVGQFF.

This chain joins TRBV20-1 and TRBJ1-4; D not certain. Germline V lookup: CDR1 DFQATT, CDR2 SNEGSKA (reference sequence). The CDR3 sequence is 11 residues long. The V gene lost 3 bases and the J gene lost 4 bases, with 3 bases spanning the gap. The DNA of the CDR3 is TGCAGTGCTAGCCGTAATGAAAAACTGTTTTTT. Translating it yields CSASRNEKLFF.

CDR3 coding DNA: TGTGCCTGGAGTGTGATGACAGGGTCTATTGAAAAACTGTTTTTT. It codes for CAWSVMTGSIEKLFF. The genes are TRBV30 and TRBJ1-4; 7 nucleotides agree with TRBD1. CDR1 is GTSNPN and CDR2 is SVGIG in the germline V gene (reference sequence). The CDR3 has 15 residues. V lost 0 bases to trimming and J lost 7 bases; unmatched junction nucleotides: 8.

This sequence joins TRBV6-5 and TRBJ1-4; perhaps TRBD1 as D (6 bases). Trimming removed 3 bases at V and 3 bases at J, with 11 bases between. There are 15 residues in the CDR3. The V gene's germline CDR1 is MNHEY and CDR2 SVGAGI. The CDR3 coding sequence is TGTGCCAGCAGTTATGAGGGGGGGCCTAATGAAAAACTGTTTTTT. It codes for CASSYEGGPNEKLFF.

The J gene is TRBJ2-2, the V gene TRBV3-1 (or the pseudogene TRBV3-2), with 9 bases fitting TRBD2. The V segment lost 0 bases and the J segment 5 bases; nucleotides outside the gene matches: 13. The germline V gene encodes CDR1 LGHDT and CDR2 YNNKEL (reference sequence). CDR3 length: 19 amino acids. Written as DNA, the CDR3 is TGTGCCAGCAGCCAAGATTCAGGCGGGGCAGCGGGGGGAACCGGGGAGCTGTTTTTT. Protein: CASSQDSGGAAGGTGELFF.

This clone turned up a few times. This chain links TRBV5-1 with TRBJ1-2, with a possible D match to TRBD1 (5 bases). V was pared by 0 bases and J by 4 bases, with 19 bases between. Germline loops: CDR1 SGHRS, CDR2 YFSETQ. There are 17 residues in the CDR3. CDR3 region: CASSLEGFGADIYGYTF. The CDR3 DNA follows: TGCGCCAGCAGCTTGGAGGGGTTTGGGGCTGACATCTATGGCTACACCTTC. The complete variable domain, with remaining parts taken from reference TRBV5-1 and TRBJ1-2, reads KAGVTQTPRYLIKTRGQQVTLSCSPISGHRSVSWYQQTPGQGLQFLFEYFSETQRNKGNFPGRFSGRQFSNSRSEMNVSTLELGDSALYLCASSLEGFGADIYGYTFGSGTRLTVV.

This clone has a single count. V gene TRBV19 combines with J gene TRBJ2-7, with 10 bases aligning to TRBD2. Looked up from germline, CDR1 is LNHDA and CDR2 is SQIVND (reference sequence). The V segment lost 4 bases and the J segment 3 bases; nucleotides outside the gene matches: 9. CDR3 length equals 16 residues. The DNA of the CDR3 is TGTGCCAGTAGTAAGAGCGGGGGGGTTTCCTTCTACGAGCAGTACTTC. Its protein is CASSKSGGVSFYEQYF.

This chain joins TRBV2 and TRBJ1-6; the D is unclear. The CDR3 is 14 residues long. Trimming cost V 4 bases and J 7 bases, with 11 bases left between them. Germline-derived CDR1 and CDR2 are SNHLY and FYNNEI. Written as DNA, the CDR3 is TGTGCCAGCAGTGGTCAGGCAGCAAATTCACCCCTCCACTTT. As protein: CASSGQAANSPLHF.

The CDR3 coding sequence is TGTGCCAGCAGCTTAGCAGGAGGGGGCGGAACTGAAGCTTTCTTT. Protein: CASSLAGGGGTEAFF. V gene TRBV7-9 combines with J gene TRBJ1-1; 7 bases agree with TRBD1. After removal of 0 bases from V and 5 bases from J, the junction contained 6 bases not matched to a gene. This CDR3 has 15 residues. Germline lookup yields CDR1 SEHNR and CDR2 FQNEAQ (reference sequence).

This chain links TRBV21-1 with TRBJ2-4; the table's D call of TRBD2 was not tested on the DNA. TRBV21-1 is noted as a pseudogene. This CDR3 is 16 amino acids long. The CDR3 nucleotides read TGTGCCAGCAGCATCCCTTTGACTAGCGGGAGAAACATTCAGTACTTC. Protein sequence: CASSIPLTSGRNIQYF.

The gene calls are TRBV5-4 and TRBJ2-7; 8 nucleotides agree with TRBD1. Germline values: CDR1 SGHNT, CDR2 YYREEE (reference sequence). The V segment lost 6 bases and the J segment 7 bases; nucleotides outside the gene matches: 12. This CDR3 spans 14 amino acids. The CDR3 DNA reads as TGTGCCAGCACCGTACAGGACAGGGCGAGGGAGCAGTACTTC. Translating it yields CASTVQDRAREQYF.

The rearrangement joins TRBV12-3 or TRBV12-4 to TRBJ2-7; 10 nucleotides align to TRBD2. The CDR3 length is 13 residues. The V gene end was trimmed by 5 bases and the J gene end by 5 bases; junction bases not matched to a gene: 3. The CDR3 nucleotides are TGTGCCAGCAGTATTAGCGGGAGGAACGAGCAGTACTTC. It encodes CASSISGRNEQYF.

The V and J genes are TRBV5-4 and TRBJ2-1, with 7 positions matching TRBD2. The V gene end was trimmed by 0 bases and the J gene end by 0 bases; junction bases not matched to a gene: 3. This CDR3 is built from 16 residues. Germline V gene sequence: CDR1 SGHNT, CDR2 YYREEE (reference sequence). DNA of the CDR3: TGTGCCAGCAGCTTGGGGGGGGGAAACTCCTACAATGAGCAGTTCTTC. This translates into CASSLGGGNSYNEQFF.